The present entry profiles one TCR beta chain with its context. As yet, its antigen is unknown. Possible read error: a much larger clone is one base away. Without the conserved terminal phenylalanine or tryptophan, this CDR3 likely stems from a read error. Each cDNA got a UMI-containing oligo ligated at its 3' end. The first PCR ran 4 to 5 cycles with an equimolar RC1.1 and RC1.2 beta primer mix. TCRdb reprocessed the UMI-ligation and nested PCR reads via MiXCR and lists one record per CDR3 protein. The repertoire holds roughly 51,000 distinct CDR3 sequences, with 9% to 15% as singletons. These data come from a study of quantifying T cell responses using KT2 cells. The wider study: Reverse transcription used primers in the TCR alpha and beta constant regions. Study findings and constraints: Input KT2 cell number predicted KT2 alpha and beta sequence counts linearly over several orders of magnitude. Very high KT2 spike-in numbers caused saturation in KT2 sequence detection.

Unfractionated PBMC were spiked with known numbers of KT2 clone cells. Fixed numbers of PBMC received varying amounts of KT2 cells. The CDR3 consists of 14 residues. V shed 7 bases and J shed 3 bases, with 15 bases lying between them. CDR1 SGHVS and CDR2 FNYEAQ come from the germline V gene. The V gene is TRBV7-6, the J gene TRBJ2-5, with D possibly matching TRBD2 (5 bases). The clonotype originates from a human donor. Specimen: PBMCs spiked with cells of the T cell clone KT2. CDR3 nucleotides: TGTGCCAGCAATTTAAGGGTCGGGAAAGAGACCCAGTACTAC. Translating it yields CASNLRVGKETQYY.